A single sample is the source of the 9 T cell receptor beta chains below, sequenced in a study of regulatory T cells in long-lasting Graves disease. Investigators prepared the TCR beta libraries by applying iRepertoire HTBI primers and Arm-PCR of CDR3 regions. TCRdb recomputed calls from the multiplex PCR reads with MiXCR, one row per CDR3 protein. Among about 400,000 distinct CDR3 sequences, under 20% were seen once, and the ten largest hold just over 20%. The time point is: newly diagnosed GD, antithyroid drugs for less than 3 months. The TCR library used RNA extracted from PBMCs. In addition, the sample was reused for a study of T cells in Graves' hyperthyroidism and ophthalmopathy.

Here the sequenced sample was peripheral blood mononuclear cells (PBMCs), taken at new diagnosis, from a patient treated with antithyroid drugs. These receptors came from a woman aged 18-29 years with Graves disease.

Only a few counts were recorded for this clonotype. The V call is TRBV19, the J call TRBJ2-5; the match to TRBD1 covers 11 bases. From germline, CDR1 is LNHDA and CDR2 SQIVND (reference sequence). V lost 5 bases and J lost 4; bases outside the gene matches: 3. The CDR3 extends over 14 amino acids. For the CDR3, the DNA is TGTGCCAGTAGTTCCGGACAGGGGGCAGAGACCCAGTACTTC. It yields the protein CASSSGQGAETQYF.

Many counts were recorded for this clonotype. V and J are TRBV7-3 and TRBJ2-3; 9 positions match TRBD2. The CDR3 consists of 17 residues. Trimming removed 1 base from V and 6 bases from J; junction bases left unmatched: 11. Germline-derived CDR1 and CDR2 are SGHTA and FQGTGA. This CDR3 reads CASSLSRSAGGVDTQYF. The CDR3 DNA follows: TGTGCCAGCAGCTTAAGTAGATCGGCGGGGGGGGTGGATACGCAGTATTTT.

This clonotype has a count of ten or more. V usage is TRBV10-3 and J usage is TRBJ1-3, with a weak D call TRBD1 (6 bases). The CDR3 sequence is 15 residues long. The V gene lost 5 bases and the J gene lost 0 bases, with 11 bases spanning the gap. Per the germline V gene, CDR1 is ENHRY and CDR2 is SYGVKD. The CDR3, as DNA: TGTGCCATCAGTCGGGACACCGACTCTGGAAACACCATATATTTT. Its protein product is CAISRDTDSGNTIYF.

This clonotype was recorded at least ten times. At one end, the junction sequence differs from germline, possibly due to a read error. The chain combines TRBV5-1 with TRBJ2-3; D unclear. CDR1 and CDR2 (germline): SGHRS, YFSETQ. This CDR3 is built from 13 residues. As DNA, the CDR3 is TGTGCCAGCAGCTCCCAAGGCACAGATACGCAGTATTTT. Its translation: CASSSQGTDTQYF.

This clonotype was picked up a small number of times. Germline is not matched at one junction end, which may reflect a read error. The gene calls are TRBV20-1 and TRBJ2-7, with D unresolved. Germline loops: CDR1 DFQATT, CDR2 SNEGSKA (reference sequence). This CDR3 is 13 amino acids long. The CDR3 sequence is CSVNPGTSYKQYF. The CDR3 DNA sequence: TGCAGTGTCAACCCAGGTACCTCCTACAAGCAGTACTTC.

This clonotype was seen only once. CDR3 DNA sequence: TGTGCCAGTAGTAAGATAGCAGGGAGCTACGAGCAGTACTTC. Its protein is CASSKIAGSYEQYF. The V gene is TRBV19, the J gene TRBJ2-7; the D call may be TRBD1 or TRBD2 (5 bases each). Germline loops: CDR1 LNHDA, CDR2 SQIVND (reference sequence). V lost 4 bases and J 3 bases, leaving 13 bases between the germline ends. The CDR3 contains 14 residues.

This clonotype occurred a few times. This chain links TRBV6-1 with TRBJ2-2; D not resolved. CDR1 MNHNS and CDR2 SASEGT come from the germline V gene. Trimming cost V 2 bases and J 5 bases, with 6 bases left between them. This CDR3 spans 13 amino acids. In DNA form, the CDR3 reads TGTGCCAGCAGTGAAAGTACAACCGGGGAGCTGTTTTTT. Translating it yields CASSESTTGELFF.

At least ten counts were recorded for this clonotype. This chain links TRBV30 with TRBJ2-2; 7 nucleotides line up with TRBD1. The junction had 4 bases not matched to a gene; V was cut back by 0 bases and J by 3 bases. The CDR3 length is 15 residues. The germline CDR1 and CDR2 sequences are GTSNPN and SVGIG (reference sequence). CDR3: CAWSVQGTDTGELFF. The CDR3 DNA follows: TGTGCCTGGAGTGTACAGGGGACAGACACCGGGGAGCTGTTTTTT.

V and J are TRBV20-1 and TRBJ2-6, with D uncertain. Trimming left V 4 bases short and J 0 bases short, with 13 bases between. This CDR3 has 16 residues. CDR1 and CDR2 (germline): DFQATT, SNEGSKA (reference sequence). As DNA, the CDR3 is TGCAGTGCTAAAGGGCAGGCTTACTCTGGGGCCAACGTCCTGACTTTC. This encodes CSAKGQAYSGANVLTF.